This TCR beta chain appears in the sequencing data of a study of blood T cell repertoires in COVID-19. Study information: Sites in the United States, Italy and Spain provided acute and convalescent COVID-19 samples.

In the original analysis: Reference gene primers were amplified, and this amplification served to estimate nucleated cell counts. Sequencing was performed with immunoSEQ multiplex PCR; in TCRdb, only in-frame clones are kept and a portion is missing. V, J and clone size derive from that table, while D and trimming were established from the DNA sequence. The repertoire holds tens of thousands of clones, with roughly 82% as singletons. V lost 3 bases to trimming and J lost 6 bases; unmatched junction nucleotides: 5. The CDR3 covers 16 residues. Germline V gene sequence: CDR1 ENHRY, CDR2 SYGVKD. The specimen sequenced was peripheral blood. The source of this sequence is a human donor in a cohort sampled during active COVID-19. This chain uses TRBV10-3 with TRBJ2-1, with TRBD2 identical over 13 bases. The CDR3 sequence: CAISEGLAGEGNEQFF. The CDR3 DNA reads TGTGCCATCAGTGAAGGACTAGCGGGAGAGGGCAATGAGCAGTTCTTC.